These 32 T cell receptor beta chains were sequenced from one sample in a study of T cells in Graves' hyperthyroidism and ophthalmopathy. TCR beta CDR3 sequences were amplified from RNA transcripts. An initial round of RT-PCR targeting the TCR CDR3 relied on the HTBI primer set. TCRdb ran MiXCR on the multiplex PCR reads and lists one entry per CDR3 protein. Among roughly 640,000 distinct CDR3 sequences listed, more than 15% were seen once. The sample taken for sequencing was blood. Receptors originate from a woman aged 35 to 49 with Graves' ophthalmopathy.

The chain joins TRBV29-1 to TRBJ1-2, with 7 bases identical to TRBD1. Per germline, CDR1 SQVTM and CDR2 ANQGSEA. The ends lost 5 bases at V and 8 bases at J; junction bases unmatched: 8. The CDR3 is 12 amino acids. CDR3 sequence (DNA): TGCAGCGTTAGCGGGACAGTGGGAGGCTACACCTTC. The encoded protein is CSVSGTVGGYTF.

This clonotype was observed a few times. V usage is TRBV27 and J usage is TRBJ2-7; D unclear. The CDR3 covers 13 residues. The V end was cut by 2 bases, the J end by 3 bases, with 8 bases between. From germline, CDR1 is MNHEY and CDR2 SMNVEV (reference sequence). CDR3 in DNA: TGTGCCAGCAGTTTAACTGCCAACTACGAGCAGTACTTC. Protein product: CASSLTANYEQYF.

V and J are TRBV6-5 and TRBJ2-2; D gene ambiguous. The V gene's germline CDR1 is MNHEY and CDR2 SVGAGI. The CDR3 consists of 14 residues. Trimming stripped 0 bases from V and 2 bases from J, with 4 bases between. The CDR3 coding sequence is TGTGCCAGCAGTTACTCGAGAAACACCGGGGAGCTGTTTTTT. Its protein is CASSYSRNTGELFF.

The gene calls are TRBV14 and TRBJ2-5; D unclear. The germline CDR1 and CDR2 sequences are SGHDN and FVKESK. Trimming took off 6 bases at V and 2 bases at J, with 10 bases between the two ends. The CDR3 runs 13 residues. CDR3 DNA sequence: TGTGCCAGCAGTTCCAATCTACAAGAGACCCAGTACTTC. Translated: CASSSNLQETQYF.

This clonotype has a count of ten or more. The rearrangement joins TRBV20-1 to TRBJ2-7, with 9 bases lining up with TRBD1. There are 16 residues in the CDR3. V lost 2 bases and J lost 5; bases outside the gene matches: 13. Germline V gives CDR1 DFQATT, CDR2 SNEGSKA (reference sequence). The CDR3 coding sequence is TGCAGTGCTAGATCGATGAGGGGGGGACAGGGTGACGAGCAGTACTTC. Its translation is CSARSMRGGQGDEQYF.

V gene TRBV5-1 combines with J gene TRBJ1-6, with 10 nucleotides matching TRBD1. This CDR3 spans 15 amino acids. V lost 3 bases and J lost 9; bases outside the gene matches: 6. Per germline, CDR1 SGHRS and CDR2 YFSETQ. The CDR3, as DNA: TGCGCCAGCAGCTGGGGGACAGGGGAGCCTTCACCCCTCCACTTT. Its protein product is CASSWGTGEPSPLHF.

This clonotype came up many times. V and J are TRBV28 and TRBJ2-1; 7 nucleotides agree with TRBD2. Unmatched junction bases numbered 5, after V lost 3 bases and J lost 6 bases. This CDR3 has 14 residues. Germline-derived CDR1 and CDR2 are MDHEN and SYDVKM. CDR3 sequence: CASSLGGGGNEQFF. Here the CDR3 DNA reads TGTGCCAGCAGTTTGGGGGGGGGGGGCAATGAGCAGTTCTTC.

There are a few counts of this clonotype. The chain links TRBV20-1 to TRBJ1-1, with D unclear. CDR3 length: 11 amino acids. The V end lost 5 bases, the J end lost 7 bases, and 11 bases lay between the germline ends. The germline CDR1 and CDR2 sequences are DFQATT and SNEGSKA (reference sequence). The CDR3 DNA is TGCAGTGCTGACGAGGAAAGTGAAGCTTTCTTT. Protein sequence: CSADEESEAFF.

This clonotype was detected many times. V usage is TRBV18 and J usage is TRBJ1-4; D is perhaps TRBD1 (5 bases). Germline values: CDR1 KGHSH, CDR2 LQKENI. The CDR3 is 12 residues long. Trimming removed 4 bases from V and 8 bases from J, with 8 bases in between. The CDR3 loop is CASSLNREKLFF. The CDR3 coding sequence is TGTGCCAGCTCACTCAACAGGGAAAAACTGTTTTTT.

About this clonotype itself: A junction boundary mismatches the germline segment, possibly from a read error. The CDR3 coding sequence is TGTGCCAGCAGCCTCGACAGACAAGAGACCCGGTACTTC. This sequence encodes CASSLDRQETRYF. The gene calls are TRBV7-3 and TRBJ2-5, with TRBD1 as a possible D gene (5 bases). The CDR3 contains 13 residues. The germline gives CDR1 SGHTA, CDR2 FQGTGA.

This clonotype has at least ten counts. This chain connects TRBV20-1 to TRBJ2-3, with D possibly matching TRBD2 (5 bases). V shed 6 bases and J shed 2 bases, with 21 bases lying between them. CDR3 length equals 16 residues. Looked up from germline, CDR1 is DFQATT and CDR2 is SNEGSKA (reference sequence). The CDR3 DNA reads TGCAGTGCCCTAAAGTGGGGAGCGGTCGACACAGATACGCAGTATTTT. Translation: CSALKWGAVDTDTQYF.

This clonotype has ten or more counts. The rearrangement links TRBV20-1 to TRBJ2-5; TRBD2 matches at 7 bases. V was pared by 1 base and J by 0 bases, with 5 bases of the junction left unmatched. Per the germline V gene, CDR1 is DFQATT and CDR2 is SNEGSKA (reference sequence). The CDR3 totals 15 residues. The CDR3: CSARGWRGYQETQYF. The CDR3 coding sequence is TGCAGTGCTAGAGGCTGGCGGGGGTACCAAGAGACCCAGTACTTC.

The J gene is TRBJ1-1, the V gene TRBV20-1; D ambiguous. The CDR3 covers 13 residues. CDR1 and CDR2 from the germline V gene are DFQATT and SNEGSKA (reference sequence). V was shortened by 8 bases and J by 1 base, with 14 bases between the two germline ends. The CDR3 here is CSPLEAQNTEAFF. CDR3 sequence (DNA): TGCAGTCCTCTTGAAGCCCAGAACACTGAAGCTTTCTTT.

In its sample, this clonotype was seen many times. The V gene is TRBV6-5, the J gene TRBJ1-4; 9 bases align to TRBD1. Germline CDR1 and CDR2: MNHEY and SVGAGI. The CDR3 contains 17 residues. V lost 0 bases, J lost 5 bases, and 7 bases stayed unmatched. The DNA of the CDR3 is TGTGCCAGCAGTTACTCGTCCGTAGGGACAGGGAATGAAAAACTGTTTTTT. Residues: CASSYSSVGTGNEKLFF.

At least ten counts were recorded for this clonotype. V gene TRBV12-3 or TRBV12-4 combines with J gene TRBJ2-7, with 8 bases that match TRBD2. J lost 2 bases, V lost 1 base, and 7 bases had no gene match. This CDR3 has 16 amino acids. Here the CDR3 reads CASSLGGLGVTYEQYF. In DNA, the CDR3 is TGTGCCAGCAGTTTAGGGGGACTAGGAGTAACCTACGAGCAGTACTTC.

The V and J genes are TRBV6-1 and TRBJ2-5; 10 nucleotides line up with TRBD1. The V gene's germline CDR1 is MNHNS and CDR2 SASEGT. The CDR3 length is 14 residues. V was clipped by 7 bases and J by 3 bases; unmatched bases: 5. Written as DNA, the CDR3 is TGTGCCAGCAAATGGACAGGGGGAGAAGAGACCCAGTACTTC. This codes for CASKWTGGEETQYF.

This clonotype was detected many times. The chain joins TRBV30 to TRBJ2-5; D unresolved. This CDR3 contains 13 residues. Looked up from germline, CDR1 is GTSNPN and CDR2 is SVGIG (reference sequence). V dropped 0 bases and J dropped 1 base, with 6 bases sitting between them. This chain's CDR3 is CAWSVTGQETQYF. The DNA for the CDR3 is TGTGCCTGGAGTGTAACGGGCCAAGAGACCCAGTACTTC.

In this sample, this clonotype turned up many times. V gene TRBV20-1 combines with J gene TRBJ2-5; 11 bases match TRBD2. Germline CDR1 and CDR2: DFQATT and SNEGSKA (reference sequence). This CDR3 has 14 residues. J gave up 5 bases and V 0 bases, and 2 bases lay outside the gene matches. The CDR3 loop is CSARERLAGETQYF. DNA for the CDR3: TGCAGTGCTAGAGAACGACTAGCGGGGGAGACCCAGTACTTC.

This clonotype was counted between two and nine times. J is TRBJ2-7 and V is TRBV28, with TRBD1 as a possible D gene (5 bases). The CDR3 extends over 15 amino acids. The V gene lost 3 bases and the J gene lost 6 bases, with 18 bases spanning the gap. Per germline, CDR1 MDHEN and CDR2 SYDVKM. DNA of the CDR3: TGTGCCAGCAGTTTGGATCGTGTCGGAAGGGGCGAGCAGTACTTC. Its translation is CASSLDRVGRGEQYF.

Ten or more counts support this clonotype. The chain is built from TRBV18 and TRBJ2-1, with D unclear. Germline V gives CDR1 KGHSH, CDR2 LQKENI. V gave up 6 bases and J gave up 2 bases, with 14 bases separating them. The CDR3 spans 15 residues. Here the CDR3 DNA reads TGTGCCAGCTCTAGCCAAAAGGGCCCCTACAATGAGCAGTTCTTC. Translation: CASSSQKGPYNEQFF. The full variable domain, its missing parts supplied by reference TRBV18 and TRBJ2-1, is NAGVMQNPRHLVRRRGQEARLRCSPMKGHSHVYWYRQLPEEGLKFMVYLQKENIIDESGMPKERFSAEFPKEGPSILRIQQVVRGDSAAYFCASSSQKGPYNEQFFGPGTRLTVL.

This clonotype occurred many times. The rearrangement uses TRBV5-6 and TRBJ2-1; 7 nucleotides match TRBD2. V lost 1 base, J lost 3 bases, and 13 bases stayed unmatched. Per germline, CDR1 SGHDT and CDR2 YYEEEE. This CDR3 is 18 amino acids long. The CDR3 bases are TGTGCCAGCAGCTTGTTCGGACTAGGCGGGAGAAGCTACAATGAGCAGTTCTTC. This gives the protein CASSLFGLGGRSYNEQFF.

The genes are TRBV19 and TRBJ1-5; D is uncertain. Trimming cost V 3 bases and J 5 bases, with 11 bases left between them. The CDR3 runs 14 residues. Germline V gene sequence: CDR1 LNHDA, CDR2 SQIVND (reference sequence). CDR3 sequence reads: CASSMVPGDQPQHF. The CDR3, as DNA: TGTGCCAGTAGTATGGTCCCCGGGGATCAGCCCCAGCATTTT.

This clonotype was observed many times. V gene TRBV7-9 combines with J gene TRBJ1-3; a weak D match, TRBD1 (5 bases). CDR1 and CDR2 (germline): SEHNR, FQNEAQ (reference sequence). The V end lost 8 bases, the J end lost 2 bases, and 16 bases lay between the germline ends. The CDR3 consists of 15 residues. Here the CDR3 DNA reads TGTGCCAGCCATAACACGGGGGGAGCTGGAAACACCATATATTTT. Its protein product is CASHNTGGAGNTIYF.

The gene calls are TRBV20-1 and TRBJ2-3; 12 positions match TRBD2. The CDR3 consists of 17 residues. Germline CDR1 reads DFQATT; CDR2 reads SNEGSKA (reference sequence). V dropped 6 bases and J dropped 3; count of bases not matched to a gene: 13. The CDR3 protein is CSAPLLAGGHRTDTQYF. In DNA form, the CDR3 reads TGCAGTGCCCCCTTGCTAGCGGGGGGGCATCGTACAGATACGCAGTATTTT.

This clonotype has a count of ten or more. The V gene is TRBV11-2, the J gene TRBJ2-2; D is uncertain. CDR3 length: 14 amino acids. The V end was cut by 5 bases, the J end by 6 bases, with 13 bases between. Germline CDR1 is SGHAT and CDR2 is FQNNGV. CDR3 coding DNA: TGTGCCAGCAGCACCCTTTTGGGTCCCGGGGAGCTGTTTTTT. This encodes CASSTLLGPGELFF.

The J gene is TRBJ2-1, the V gene TRBV9, with no clear D. Germline V gives CDR1 SGDLS, CDR2 YYNGEE. The CDR3 runs to 15 residues. V lost 4 bases to trimming and J lost 1 base, with 12 bases between them. In DNA, the CDR3 is TGTGCCAGCAGCCCCACGGTCGGGTCCTACAATGAGCAGTTCTTC. As protein: CASSPTVGSYNEQFF.

This clonotype was counted a few times. V gene TRBV18 combines with J gene TRBJ2-7; 13 bases line up with TRBD2. This CDR3 is 15 amino acids long. CDR1 is KGHSH, CDR2 LQKENI, per germline. Trimming removed 4 bases from V and 4 bases from J; junction bases left unmatched: 4. As DNA, the CDR3 is TGTGCCAGCTCACATCCGACTAGCGGGAGGTACGAGCAGTACTTC. Amino acid sequence: CASSHPTSGRYEQYF.

This clonotype has only a few counts. CDR3 region: CASSQEVWASGRGREDTQYF. CDR3 DNA: TGCGCCAGCAGCCAAGAAGTGTGGGCTAGCGGGAGGGGAAGGGAAGATACGCAGTATTTT. The chain is built from TRBV4-1 and TRBJ2-3; 12 bases fit TRBD2. Germline trimming cut 0 bases from V and 5 bases from J; bases unmatched to any gene: 15. CDR1 is MGHRA and CDR2 is YSYEKL in the germline V gene. The CDR3 totals 20 residues.

This clonotype was counted a few times. The chain uses TRBV20-1 and TRBJ1-6; D gene uncertain. The CDR3 is 14 amino acids. Trimming removed 1 base from V and 8 bases from J, with 12 bases in between. Germline CDR1 reads DFQATT; CDR2 reads SNEGSKA (reference sequence). CDR3 protein: CSARAETSDSPLHF. In DNA, the CDR3 is TGCAGTGCTAGAGCCGAGACGAGTGATTCACCCCTCCACTTT.

This clonotype was found many times. This sequence joins TRBV18 and TRBJ2-5; either TRBD1 or TRBD2 may supply D (5 bases each). Deletions cut 0 bases from V and 3 bases from J, with 5 bases between. Germline loops: CDR1 KGHSH, CDR2 LQKENI. This CDR3 region has 13 residues. CDR3 nucleotides: TGTGCCAGCTCACCACCGGGGGAAGAGACCCAGTACTTC. The encoded protein is CASSPPGEETQYF.

This clonotype is a singleton in its sample. The chain employs TRBV18 and TRBJ2-6; no reliable D call. The CDR3 consists of 15 residues. V was trimmed by 1 base and J by 0 bases, leaving 4 bases between them. The germline CDR1 and CDR2 sequences are KGHSH and LQKENI. CDR3 in DNA: TGTGCCAGCTCACCACGCAACTCTGGGGCCAACGTCCTGACTTTC. This encodes CASSPRNSGANVLTF. Full variable domain (remainder filled in from reference TRBV18 and TRBJ2-6): NAGVMQNPRHLVRRRGQEARLRCSPMKGHSHVYWYRQLPEEGLKFMVYLQKENIIDESGMPKERFSAEFPKEGPSILRIQQVVRGDSAAYFCASSPRNSGANVLTFGAGSRLTVL.

This clonotype was picked up a small number of times. J is TRBJ2-3 and V is TRBV5-1; 7 bases align to TRBD2. The V segment lost 4 bases and the J segment 2 bases; nucleotides outside the gene matches: 7. The CDR3 sequence is 15 residues long. CDR1 is SGHRS, CDR2 YFSETQ, per germline. The CDR3 spells CASSGLGGSTDTQYF. The CDR3 region has the DNA TGCGCCAGCAGCGGATTGGGGGGGTCCACAGATACGCAGTATTTT.